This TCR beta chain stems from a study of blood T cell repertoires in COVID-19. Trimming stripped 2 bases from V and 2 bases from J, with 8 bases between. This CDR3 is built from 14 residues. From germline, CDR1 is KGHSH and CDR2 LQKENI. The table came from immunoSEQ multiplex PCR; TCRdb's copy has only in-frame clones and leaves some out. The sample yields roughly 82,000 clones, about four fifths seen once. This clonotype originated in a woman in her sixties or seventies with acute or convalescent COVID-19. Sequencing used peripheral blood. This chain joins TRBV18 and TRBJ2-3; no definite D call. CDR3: CASSPSTVTDTQYF. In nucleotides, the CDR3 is TGTGCCAGCTCACCATCCACAGTCACAGATACGCAGTATTTT.